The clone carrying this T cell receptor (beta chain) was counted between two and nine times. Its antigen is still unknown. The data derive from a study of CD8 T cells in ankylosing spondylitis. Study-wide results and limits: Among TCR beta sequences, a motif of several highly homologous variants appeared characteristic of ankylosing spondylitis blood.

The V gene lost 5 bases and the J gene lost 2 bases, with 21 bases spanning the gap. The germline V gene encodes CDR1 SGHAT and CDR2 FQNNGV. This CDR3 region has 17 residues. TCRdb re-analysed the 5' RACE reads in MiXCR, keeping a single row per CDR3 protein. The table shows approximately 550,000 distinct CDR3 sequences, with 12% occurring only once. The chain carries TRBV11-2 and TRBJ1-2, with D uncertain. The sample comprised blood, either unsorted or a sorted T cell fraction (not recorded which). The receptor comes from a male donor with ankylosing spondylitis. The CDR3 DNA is TGTGCCAGCAGCCCCCTCAGTCCTTGGACCAGAAACTATGGCTACACCTTC. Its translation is CASSPLSPWTRNYGYTF. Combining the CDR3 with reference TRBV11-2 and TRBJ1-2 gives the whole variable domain EAGVAQSPRYKIIEKRQSVAFWCNPISGHATLYWYQQILGQGPKLLIQFQNNGVVDDSQLPKDRFSAERLKGVDSTLKIQPAKLEDSAVYLCASSPLSPWTRNYGYTFGSGTRLTVV.